These T cell receptor beta chains were read from a single sample in a study of blood T cell repertoires in COVID-19. Sequencing was performed with immunoSEQ multiplex PCR; in TCRdb, only in-frame clones are kept and a portion is missing. The sample has about 370,000 clones; around 87% are singletons. The sequencing sample was made of peripheral blood. The source of these receptors is a woman younger than 45 with COVID-19, enrolled during active disease. CDR3s include the opening cysteine and the closing phenylalanine or tryptophan. The D gene is left open where the match is weak. Some rows mark clone size as missing; the rest say once, few, many or name a class of expanded clone.

V gene: TRBV6-4
J gene: TRBJ2-3
D gene: TRBD2
clone size: .
CDR3 DNA: TGTGCCAGCAGTGACTCTCCCGGGACTAGCGGGATCACAGATACGCAGTATTTT
CDR3 protein: CASSDSPGTSGITDTQYF

V gene: TRBV18
J gene: TRBJ2-1
D gene: TRBD2
clone size: .
CDR3 DNA: TGTGCCAGCTCACCCCTAACTAGCGGCTATAAGGGCAATGAGCAGTTCTTC
CDR3 protein: CASSPLTSGYKGNEQFF

V gene: TRBV13
J gene: TRBJ2-1
D gene: TRBD2
clone size: .
CDR3 DNA: TGTGCCAGCTGCGGACTAGCGGGAGCTAGTGAGCAGTTCTTC
CDR3 protein: CASCGLAGASEQFF

V gene: TRBV29-1
J gene: TRBJ1-2
D gene: TRBD1
clone size: .
CDR3 DNA: TGCAGCGTGCGCCCCGGGACAGGGGGCGACGGTGGCTACACCTTC
CDR3 protein: CSVRPGTGGDGGYTF

V gene: TRBV30
J gene: TRBJ2-1
D gene: TRBD1
clone size: .
CDR3 DNA: TGTGCCTGCTACCCCATCCCGGGACAGGGATACAATGAGCAGTTCTTC
CDR3 protein: CACYPIPGQGYNEQFF

V gene: TRBV4-3
J gene: TRBJ1-6
D gene: .
clone size: .
CDR3 DNA: TGCGCCAGCAGCCAAGGGGCAGTCGGGATTTCACCCCTCCACTTT
CDR3 protein: CASSQGAVGISPLHF

V gene: TRBV30
J gene: TRBJ1-3
D gene: TRBD1
clone size: .
CDR3 DNA: TGTGCCTGGAGTAGGGGGGACAGGGGAAACACCATATATTTT
CDR3 protein: CAWSRGDRGNTIYF

V gene: TRBV10-3
J gene: TRBJ2-6
D gene: TRBD1
clone size: .
CDR3 DNA: TGTGCCATCAGTGAGGGGACAGGCCGCTCTGGGGCCAACGTCCTGACTTTC
CDR3 protein: CAISEGTGRSGANVLTF

V gene: TRBV27
J gene: TRBJ2-1
D gene: TRBD1
clone size: .
CDR3 DNA: TGTGCCAGCAGACCCCTGGGACAGACTGCGAACAATGAGCAGTTCTTC
CDR3 protein: CASRPLGQTANNEQFF

V gene: TRBV2
J gene: TRBJ2-2
D gene: .
clone size: .
CDR3 DNA: TGTGCCAGCAGCTCAACGGGCACCGGGGAGCTGTTTTTT
CDR3 protein: CASSSTGTGELFF

V gene: TRBV5-1
J gene: TRBJ2-7
D gene: .
clone size: .
CDR3 DNA: TGCGCCAGCAGGAGGCCCTCCTCCTACGAGCAGTACTTC
CDR3 protein: CASRRPSSYEQYF

V gene: TRBV7-2
J gene: TRBJ2-5
D gene: TRBD2
clone size: .
CDR3 DNA: TGTGCCAGCAGCCGGGTAGCGGGAGTTCTGGGCCAAGAGACCCAGTACTTC
CDR3 protein: CASSRVAGVLGQETQYF

V gene: TRBV19
J gene: TRBJ1-6
D gene: TRBD1
clone size: few
CDR3 DNA: TGTGCCAGTAGTACAGACAGGGCGAGTAATTCACCCCTCCACTTT
CDR3 protein: CASSTDRASNSPLHF

V gene: TRBV18
J gene: TRBJ1-2
D gene: TRBD1
clone size: .
CDR3 DNA: TGTGCCAGCTCACCCGGCGCACAGGGGAACTATGGCTACACCTTC
CDR3 protein: CASSPGAQGNYGYTF

V gene: TRBV6-1
J gene: TRBJ1-6
D gene: .
clone size: .
CDR3 DNA: TGTGCCAGCACAGTCTCCTATAATTCACCCCTCCACTTT
CDR3 protein: CASTVSYNSPLHF

V gene: TRBV4-1
J gene: TRBJ2-1
D gene: TRBD1
clone size: .
CDR3 DNA: TGCGCCAGCAGCCTGACAGGGTACGAGCAGTTCTTC
CDR3 protein: CASSLTGYEQFF

V gene: TRBV5-4
J gene: TRBJ2-5
D gene: TRBD2
clone size: .
CDR3 DNA: TGTGCCAGCAGCCTGAGCGGGAGTGGTGAAGAGACCCAGTACTTC
CDR3 protein: CASSLSGSGEETQYF

V gene: TRBV12-5
J gene: TRBJ2-3
D gene: TRBD2
clone size: few
CDR3 DNA: TGTGCTAGTGGTTCGACTAGCGGGAGGGCCATAACGGATACGCAGTATTTT
CDR3 protein: CASGSTSGRAITDTQYF

V gene: TRBV20-1
J gene: TRBJ1-1
D gene: .
clone size: few
CDR3 DNA: TGCAGTGCTCCCAGGGTCACTGAAGCTTTCTTT
CDR3 protein: CSAPRVTEAFF

V gene: TRBV19
J gene: TRBJ2-7
D gene: TRBD2
clone size: .
CDR3 DNA: TGTGCCAGTAGTGGACTAGGGTACGAGCAGTACTTC
CDR3 protein: CASSGLGYEQYF

V gene: TRBV2
J gene: TRBJ2-2
D gene: .
clone size: .
CDR3 DNA: TGTGCCAGCAGTGAGGGAGGGAACACCGGGGAGCTGTTTTTT
CDR3 protein: CASSEGGNTGELFF

V gene: TRBV3-1/TRBV3-2
J gene: TRBJ2-5
D gene: TRBD2
clone size: .
CDR3 DNA: TGTGCCAGCAGACAGACTAGCGGGTACCAAGAGACCCAGTACTTC
CDR3 protein: CASRQTSGYQETQYF

V gene: TRBV10-3
J gene: TRBJ1-4
D gene: TRBD1
clone size: once
CDR3 DNA: TGTGCCACCCACCGGGACAGGGATGAAAAACTGTTTTTT
CDR3 protein: CATHRDRDEKLFF

V gene: TRBV5-1
J gene: TRBJ1-5
D gene: .
clone size: .
CDR3 DNA: TGCGCCAGCAGAGCAGGACTCTATAGCAATCAGCCCCAGCATTTT
CDR3 protein: CASRAGLYSNQPQHF

V gene: TRBV6-5
J gene: TRBJ2-7
D gene: .
clone size: .
CDR3 DNA: TGTGCCAGCAGCCGCGGACAAGACCATACCTACGAGCAGTACTTC
CDR3 protein: CASSRGQDHTYEQYF

V gene: TRBV11-1
J gene: TRBJ2-1
D gene: .
clone size: .
CDR3 DNA: TGTGCCAGCAGCCCACGGGGGACTGGGGAGCAGTTCTTC
CDR3 protein: CASSPRGTGEQFF

V gene: TRBV9
J gene: TRBJ1-1
D gene: TRBD1
clone size: .
CDR3 DNA: TGTGCCAGCAGCGTCGGGGACAGAATGAACACTGAAGCTTTCTTT
CDR3 protein: CASSVGDRMNTEAFF

V gene: TRBV6-1
J gene: TRBJ1-1
D gene: .
clone size: .
CDR3 DNA: TGTGCCAGCAGTGAACTTAGGGAGATGACTGAAGCTTTCTTT
CDR3 protein: CASSELREMTEAFF

V gene: TRBV28
J gene: TRBJ2-7
D gene: .
clone size: .
CDR3 DNA: TGTGCCAGCATTGCCTACAGCCTCCCCTACTCCTACGAGCAGTACTTC
CDR3 protein: CASIAYSLPYSYEQYF

V gene: TRBV4-3
J gene: TRBJ2-1
D gene: TRBD2
clone size: .
CDR3 DNA: TGCGCCAGCAGCCCTTCAGCGGGAGGGACCTACAATGAGCAGTTCTTC
CDR3 protein: CASSPSAGGTYNEQFF

V gene: TRBV6-1
J gene: TRBJ2-3
D gene: TRBD2
clone size: .
CDR3 DNA: TGTGCCAGCAGTGAACCGGGACTAGCGAGGAGGGCAGATACGCAGTATTTT
CDR3 protein: CASSEPGLARRADTQYF

V gene: TRBV3-1/TRBV3-2
J gene: TRBJ2-2
D gene: TRBD2
clone size: .
CDR3 DNA: TGTGCCAGCAGCCAAGTAGGTCCGGGAGGGCCCGCCGGGGAGCTGTTTTTT
CDR3 protein: CASSQVGPGGPAGELFF

V gene: TRBV27
J gene: TRBJ2-5
D gene: .
clone size: .
CDR3 DNA: TGTGCCAGCAGTTTACCAGGTGGAGAGACCCAGTACTTC
CDR3 protein: CASSLPGGETQYF

V gene: TRBV4-2
J gene: TRBJ2-1
D gene: TRBD2
clone size: .
CDR3 DNA: TGTGCCAGCAGCCCACTAACTAGCGGGGGTTACAATGAGCAGTTCTTC
CDR3 protein: CASSPLTSGGYNEQFF

V gene: TRBV9
J gene: TRBJ2-1
D gene: TRBD2
clone size: .
CDR3 DNA: TGTGCCAGCAGCGTAGAGGCGGGAGGGAGGAATGAGCAGTTCTTC
CDR3 protein: CASSVEAGGRNEQFF

V gene: TRBV27
J gene: TRBJ1-1
D gene: .
clone size: .
CDR3 DNA: TGTGCCAGCAGACCAGGGTTTGGCACTGAAGCTTTCTTT
CDR3 protein: CASRPGFGTEAFF

V gene: TRBV27
J gene: TRBJ1-1
D gene: TRBD1
clone size: .
CDR3 DNA: TGTGCCAGCAAAGAGCAGGGGGCGAGGGACACTGAAGCTTTCTTT
CDR3 protein: CASKEQGARDTEAFF